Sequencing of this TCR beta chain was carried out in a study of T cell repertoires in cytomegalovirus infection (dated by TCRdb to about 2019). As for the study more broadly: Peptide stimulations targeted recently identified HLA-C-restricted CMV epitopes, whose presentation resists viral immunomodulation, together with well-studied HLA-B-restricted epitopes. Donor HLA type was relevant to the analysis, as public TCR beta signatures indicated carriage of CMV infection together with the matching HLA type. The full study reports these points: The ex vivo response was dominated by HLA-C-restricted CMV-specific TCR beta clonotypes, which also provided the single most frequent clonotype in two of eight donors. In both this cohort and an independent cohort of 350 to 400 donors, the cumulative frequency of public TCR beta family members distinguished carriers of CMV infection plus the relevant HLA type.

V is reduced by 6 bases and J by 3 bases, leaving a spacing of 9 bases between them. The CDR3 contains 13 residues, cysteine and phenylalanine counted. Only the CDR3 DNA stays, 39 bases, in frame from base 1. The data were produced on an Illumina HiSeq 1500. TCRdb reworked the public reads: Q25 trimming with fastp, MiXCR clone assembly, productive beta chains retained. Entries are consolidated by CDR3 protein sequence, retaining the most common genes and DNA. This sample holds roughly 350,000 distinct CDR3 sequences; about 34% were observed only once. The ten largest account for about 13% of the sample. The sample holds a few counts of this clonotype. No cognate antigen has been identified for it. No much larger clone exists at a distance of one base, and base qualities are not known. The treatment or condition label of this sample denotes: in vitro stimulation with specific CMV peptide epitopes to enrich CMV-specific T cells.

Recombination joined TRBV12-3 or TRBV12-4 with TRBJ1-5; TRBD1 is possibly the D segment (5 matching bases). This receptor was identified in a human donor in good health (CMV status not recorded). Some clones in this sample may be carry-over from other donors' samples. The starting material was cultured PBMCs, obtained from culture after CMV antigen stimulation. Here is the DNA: TGTGCCAGCAGAGACAGCTTCAATCAGCCCCAGCATTTT. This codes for CASRDSFNQPQHF.